In its sample, the clone carrying this TCR beta chain was seen once. The CDR3 loop spans 15 amino acids. V shed 4 bases and J 0 bases; nucleotides not matched to a gene: 4. Germline V CDR1 and CDR2: SGHTA, FQGNSA. The table came from immunoSEQ multiplex PCR; TCRdb's copy has only in-frame clones and leaves some out. Of roughly 100,000 clones listed, around 86% are singletons. These data belong to a study of blood T cell repertoires in COVID-19. Across the whole study: Nucleic acid was either cDNA or gDNA, and it came from T cells, B-cell-depleted T cells, or PBMCs.

This sequence originates from a man aged 80 or over with acute or convalescent COVID-19. The J gene is TRBJ2-3, the V gene TRBV7-2; TRBD1 matches 7 bases. The sample taken for sequencing was peripheral blood. The CDR3 spells CASSSQQGSTDTQYF. The CDR3 nucleotides are TGTGCCAGCAGCTCCCAACAGGGGAGCACAGATACGCAGTATTTT.